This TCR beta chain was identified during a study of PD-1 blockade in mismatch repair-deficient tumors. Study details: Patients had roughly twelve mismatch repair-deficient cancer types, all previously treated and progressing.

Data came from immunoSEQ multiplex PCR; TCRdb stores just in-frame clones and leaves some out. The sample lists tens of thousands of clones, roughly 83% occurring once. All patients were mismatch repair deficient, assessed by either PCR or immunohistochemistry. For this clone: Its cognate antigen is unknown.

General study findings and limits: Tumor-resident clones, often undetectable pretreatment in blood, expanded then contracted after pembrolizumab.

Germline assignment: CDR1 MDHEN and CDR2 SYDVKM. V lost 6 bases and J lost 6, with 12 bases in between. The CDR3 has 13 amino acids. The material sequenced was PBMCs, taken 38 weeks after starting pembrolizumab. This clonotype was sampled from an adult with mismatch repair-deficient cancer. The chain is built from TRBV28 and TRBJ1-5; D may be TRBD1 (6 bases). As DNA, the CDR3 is TGTGCCAGCAGGGGGGCGTTATCTCAGCCCCAGCATTTT. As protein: CASRGALSQPQHF.